One and the same sample provided the 16 T cell receptor beta chains below, sequenced in a study of metastatic and nonmetastatic thyroid tumors. TCRdb re-processed the PCR reads through MiXCR. In the table there are about 85,000 clones, 8% to 9.5% of which are singletons. None of the patients had undergone any treatment ahead of thyroid surgery. Sequenced material: blood. The receptors come from a female donor with papillary thyroid cancer or a benign thyroid nodule (not recorded which). Some clones in this sample may be carry-over from other donors' samples.

The chain carries TRBV7-7 and TRBJ2-5, with 8 bases lining up with TRBD2. This CDR3 region has 15 residues. Looked up from germline, CDR1 is SSHAT and CDR2 is FNYEAQ (reference sequence). V trimming: 4 bases; J trimming: 0 bases; junction bases outside the gene matches: 4. DNA for the CDR3: TGTGCCAGCAGCTCCGGGACTAGGTACCAAGAGACCCAGTACTTC. It specifies CASSSGTRYQETQYF.

This clone came up many times. The V call is TRBV6-5, the J call TRBJ1-6; TRBD1 aligns across 9 bases. Germline trimming cut 2 bases from V and 10 bases from J; bases unmatched to any gene: 12. Per germline, CDR1 MNHEY and CDR2 SVGAGI. The CDR3 is made up of 17 amino acids. The CDR3 nucleotides are TGTGCCAGCAGTTACCTCCTCGGACAGGGGAAAGAATCACCCCTCCACTTT. As protein: CASSYLLGQGKESPLHF.

This clone was observed a few times. The chain employs TRBV6-1 and TRBJ2-1, with 9 bases aligning to TRBD2. The CDR3 consists of 13 residues. The J segment lost 6 bases and the V segment lost 10 bases, leaving 7 bases of the junction unmatched. Looked up from germline, CDR1 is MNHNS and CDR2 is SASEGT. The chain's CDR3 is CATPGLAFNEQFF. In DNA, the CDR3 is TGTGCCACGCCGGGACTAGCTTTCAATGAGCAGTTCTTC.

This clone was seen at least ten times. This sequence joins TRBV7-2 and TRBJ1-1; D gene unclear. The germline V gene encodes CDR1 SGHTA and CDR2 FQGNSA. The CDR3 is 13 amino acids. V lost 6 bases to trimming and J lost 2 bases, with 10 bases between them. The CDR3 spells CASRLTLNTEAFF. The CDR3 DNA reads TGTGCCAGCAGGTTGACACTAAACACTGAAGCTTTCTTT.

The chain combines TRBV11-1 with TRBJ2-1; D perhaps matches TRBD2 (5 bases). Trimming removed 6 bases at V and 3 bases at J, with 21 bases between. Germline-derived CDR1 and CDR2 are SGHAT and FQDESV (reference sequence). The length of the CDR3 is 17 residues. The CDR3 loop reads CASSLDGRRGYYNEQFF. CDR3 sequence (DNA): TGTGCCAGCAGTCTTGACGGACGGAGAGGGTACTACAATGAGCAGTTCTTC.

This clone came up many times. V gene TRBV30 combines with J gene TRBJ1-6; the match to TRBD1 covers 7 bases. The germline V gene has CDR1 GTSNPN and CDR2 SVGIG (reference sequence). V lost 7 bases, J lost 10 bases, and 22 bases stayed unmatched. This CDR3 spans 17 amino acids. The CDR3 DNA reads TGTGCCTCGGCGAGGGGGAACAGGGGTCCCATTGGGTCACCCCTCCACTTT. It specifies CASARGNRGPIGSPLHF.

This clone was counted many times. CDR3 sequence reads: CASSVDPRGGYYGYTF. As DNA, the CDR3 is TGTGCCAGCAGCGTAGACCCGCGGGGAGGGTACTATGGCTACACCTTC. The genes are TRBV9 and TRBJ1-2; D not certain. The CDR3 consists of 16 residues. The V and J ends lost 0 bases and 3 bases respectively, with 15 bases between them. The germline V gene encodes CDR1 SGDLS and CDR2 YYNGEE. Filled out from reference TRBV9 and TRBJ1-2, the complete variable domain reads DSGVTQTPKHLITATGQRVTLRCSPRSGDLSVYWYQQSLDQGLQFLIQYYNGEERAKGNILERFSAQQFPDLHSELNLSSLELGDSALYFCASSVDPRGGYYGYTFGSGTRLTVV.

This clone was detected many times. The genes are TRBV6-2 or TRBV6-3 and TRBJ2-6, with 8 bases identical to TRBD1. Germline V lookup: CDR1 MNHEY, CDR2 SVGEGT. Trimming cost V 6 bases and J 0 bases; bases outside gene matches: 10. This CDR3 has 18 residues. The DNA of the CDR3 is TGTGCCAGCAGCTTGACAGGGGCCTATTCCTCTGGGGCCAACGTCCTGACTTTC. It is translated as CASSLTGAYSSGANVLTF.

This clone was observed a few times. Relative to the germline gene, one junction end is altered; a read error may explain this. Other nucleotide sequences in the sample specify the same CDR3. The chain employs TRBV2 and TRBJ2-5; the match to TRBD2 covers 8 bases. CDR1 SNHLY and CDR2 FYNNEI come from the germline V gene. CDR3 length equals 13 residues. CDR3 amino acids: CASSISGKETQYF. In nucleotides, the CDR3 is TGCGCCAGCAGTATTAGCGGGAAGGAGACCCAGTACTTC.

At least ten counts were recorded for this clone. V usage is TRBV2 and J usage is TRBJ2-2, with D unclear. The germline V gene encodes CDR1 SNHLY and CDR2 FYNNEI. V was pared by 7 bases and J by 4 bases, with 7 bases between. This CDR3 has 12 residues. CDR3: CASTTVTGELFF. CDR3 in DNA: TGTGCCAGCACGACGGTCACCGGGGAGCTGTTTTTT.

V is TRBV27 and J is TRBJ1-6; 9 bases line up with TRBD1. V shed 5 bases, J shed 6 bases, and the junction held 5 bases outside the gene matches. The germline CDR1 and CDR2 sequences are MNHEY and SMNVEV (reference sequence). The CDR3 consists of 15 residues. The CDR3 sequence: CASSLADRGNSPLHF. Written as DNA, the CDR3 is TGTGCCAGCAGTCTGGCGGACAGGGGTAATTCACCCCTCCACTTT.

This clone has at least ten counts. This sequence joins TRBV11-2 and TRBJ2-7; 12 bases agree with TRBD2. Looked up from germline, CDR1 is SGHAT and CDR2 is FQNNGV. The V gene end was trimmed by 0 bases and the J gene end by 6 bases; junction bases not matched to a gene: 12. The CDR3 extends over 18 amino acids. The CDR3, as DNA: TGTGCCAGCAGCTTAGAGGCGCCAGCTAGCGGGGGGGCCGTCGAGCAGTACTTC. It yields the protein CASSLEAPASGGAVEQYF.

This clone was detected many times. The chain carries TRBV7-9 and TRBJ2-3; D is uncertain. V was shortened by 6 bases and J by 0 bases, with 13 bases between the two germline ends. This CDR3 is 15 amino acids long. The germline V gene has CDR1 SEHNR and CDR2 FQNEAQ (reference sequence). CDR3: CASSVDFRSTDTQYF. The CDR3 nucleotides read TGTGCCAGCAGTGTGGATTTTCGGAGCACAGATACGCAGTATTTT.

This clone has only a few counts. This chain links TRBV6-1 with TRBJ1-6; D might be TRBD1 (5 bases). The ends were cut back, 6 bases at V and 8 bases at J, with 11 bases in the middle. This CDR3 has 13 amino acids. Per germline, CDR1 MNHNS and CDR2 SASEGT. Here the CDR3 reads CASSRDQDSPLHF. For the CDR3, the DNA is TGTGCCAGCAGCCGGGACCAGGATTCACCCCTCCACTTT.

The sample holds a few counts of this clone. The V call is TRBV10-1, the J call TRBJ2-1; maybe TRBD1 (6 bases). Germline V gives CDR1 WNHNN, CDR2 SYGVQD (reference sequence). Trimming cost V 6 bases and J 0 bases, with 15 bases left between them. The length of the CDR3 is 16 residues. For the CDR3, the DNA is TGCGCCAGCAGCGAACCGGGACAAAGCTCCTACAATGAGCAGTTCTTC. This encodes CASSEPGQSSYNEQFF.

This clone was seen many times. V is TRBV7-3 and J is TRBJ2-3; TRBD1 might be the D (6 bases). CDR3 length: 15 residues. With 5 bases removed from V and 1 base from J, the gap between germline ends came to 13 bases. Germline V lookup: CDR1 SGHTA, CDR2 FQGTGA. The CDR3 here is CASSPQGMGTDTQYF. CDR3 in DNA: TGTGCCAGCAGCCCACAGGGTATGGGCACAGATACGCAGTATTTT.